The clone carrying this T cell receptor beta chain turned up a few times. TCRdb reprocessed the 5' RACE reads via MiXCR and lists one record per CDR3 protein. The repertoire holds hundreds of thousands of distinct CDR3 sequences, with roughly an eighth as singletons. The entry originates in a study of identical twins. Trimming removed 0 bases at V and 7 bases at J, with 13 bases between. CDR3 size: 15 residues. Germline V gene lookup returns CDR1 LNHNV and CDR2 YYDKDF (reference sequence). Another study also made use of these data, one on yellow fever vaccine responses in identical twins.

Sequencing was performed on PBMCs. This clonotype originated in a woman between 18 and 29 years old in good health. V usage is TRBV15 and J usage is TRBJ1-5; D gene unclear. The CDR3 coding sequence is TGTGCCACCAGCAGAGATCCCCAAACCGGACAGCCCCAGCATTTT. It codes for CATSRDPQTGQPQHF.